This TCR beta chain was identified during a study of shared clonotypes between healthy human individuals. This clone was counted ten times or more. Using ten immunoSEQ deep assay plates, investigators sequenced unsorted PBMC DNA. Clones were sequenced by immunoSEQ multiplex PCR, and TCRdb holds only the in-frame ones, with some missing. The table lists about half a million clones, around 75% of them singletons. The J segment lost 1 base and the V segment lost 5 bases, leaving 2 bases of the junction unmatched. Germline V gene lookup returns CDR1 SEHNR and CDR2 FQNEAQ (reference sequence). This CDR3 spans 13 amino acids.

What was sequenced was PBMCs. The sequence derives from a woman aged 40 to 55 in good health. Some clones in this sample may be carry-over from other donors' samples. The chain couples TRBV7-9 to TRBJ2-7; 7 bases fit TRBD1. The CDR3 nucleotides are TGTGCCAGCAGCAAGACAGGGTCCTACGAGCAGTACTTC. This gives the protein CASSKTGSYEQYF.